Following are 30 T cell receptor beta chains from one sample sequenced in a study of T cells in Graves' hyperthyroidism and ophthalmopathy. Amplified TCR beta CDR3 regions derived from RNA transcripts. The HTBI primer set was used in a first-round RT-PCR of the TCR CDR3. MiXCR, run by TCRdb on the multiplex PCR reads, gives a single entry per CDR3 protein. The repertoire holds around 700,000 distinct CDR3 sequences, with 18% as singletons. Material for sequencing was blood. The receptors stem from a woman aged 50 to 60 with Graves' hyperthyroidism that later progressed to Graves' ophthalmopathy.

On this clonotype: A much larger clonotype is one base distant, so this may be a read error. CDR3 sequence: CTSSRRAPQETQYF. CDR3 DNA sequence: TGTACCAGCAGCCGGAGGGCCCCGCAAGAGACCCAGTACTTC. V gene TRBV11-2 combines with J gene TRBJ2-5; D possibly corresponds to TRBD2 (6 bases). CDR3 size: 14 residues. Germline CDR1 and CDR2: SGHAT and FQNNGV.

A few counts support this clonotype. J is TRBJ2-5 and V is TRBV9; D possibly uses TRBD1 or TRBD2 (7 bases each). This CDR3 region has 17 residues. Trimming removed 7 bases from V and 1 base from J, with 23 bases in between. Per the germline V gene, CDR1 is SGDLS and CDR2 is YYNGEE. The CDR3 loop reads CASGNYLRGGTQETQYF. For the CDR3, the DNA is TGTGCCAGCGGGAACTACCTCAGGGGGGGGACCCAAGAGACCCAGTACTTC. Full variable domain (rest looked up from reference TRBV9 and TRBJ2-5): DSGVTQTPKHLITATGQRVTLRCSPRSGDLSVYWYQQSLDQGLQFLIQYYNGEERAKGNILERFSAQQFPDLHSELNLSSLELGDSALYFCASGNYLRGGTQETQYFGPGTRLLVL.

The chain carries TRBV4-2 and TRBJ1-2, with a possible D match to TRBD1 (6 bases). The CDR3 length is 15 residues. V was trimmed by 1 base and J by 4 bases, leaving 13 bases between them. From germline, CDR1 is LGHNA and CDR2 YNFKEQ. DNA of the CDR3: TGTGCCAGCAGCCAAGGAGCCAGGGGAAGCTATGGCTACACCTTC. This gives the protein CASSQGARGSYGYTF.

The table lists this clonotype with a few counts. This chain uses TRBV20-1 with TRBJ1-2, with a possible D match to TRBD1 (5 bases). The CDR3 is made up of 11 amino acids. The germline V and J ends were trimmed by 5 bases and 5 bases, with 9 bases remaining between them. Germline CDR1 DFQATT, CDR2 SNEGSKA (reference sequence). CDR3 coding DNA: TGCAGTGCTGGGGACGGTTATGGCTACACCTTC. Its protein is CSAGDGYGYTF.

V is TRBV4-1 and J is TRBJ2-7, with 9 bases aligning to TRBD1. The CDR3 runs 15 residues. V was pared by 1 base and J by 3 bases, with 4 bases of the junction left unmatched. Germline CDR1 MGHRA, CDR2 YSYEKL. CDR3: CASSQGDREIYEQYF. CDR3 DNA: TGCGCCAGCAGCCAAGGGGACAGGGAGATCTACGAGCAGTACTTC.

The J gene is TRBJ1-5, the V gene TRBV20-1; perhaps TRBD1 as D (6 bases). This CDR3 region has 13 residues. Germline V lookup: CDR1 DFQATT, CDR2 SNEGSKA (reference sequence). The V end was cut by 6 bases, the J end by 7 bases, with 16 bases between. CDR3 amino acids: CSAPAGGLQPQHF. For the CDR3, the DNA is TGCAGTGCCCCCGCGGGGGGGCTGCAGCCCCAGCATTTT.

This clonotype was seen ten or more times. The rearrangement joins TRBV27 to TRBJ1-1; 10 bases align to TRBD1. Germline lookup yields CDR1 MNHEY and CDR2 SMNVEV (reference sequence). After removal of 5 bases from V and 0 bases from J, the junction contained 3 bases not matched to a gene. The CDR3 runs to 15 residues. The CDR3: CASSRDRGLNTEAFF. CDR3 nucleotides: TGTGCCAGCAGTCGGGACAGGGGACTGAACACTGAAGCTTTCTTT.

This clonotype was detected ten times or more. This chain connects TRBV7-8 to TRBJ1-1; the D is unclear. Trimming took 6 bases from V and 1 from J, leaving 6 bases between them. This CDR3 is 12 amino acids long. CDR1 is SGHVS, CDR2 FQNEAQ, per germline. The CDR3 DNA reads as TGTGCCAGCAGACAGAGGAACACTGAAGCTTTCTTT. Protein: CASRQRNTEAFF.

This clonotype was seen only a few times. Here the CDR3 reads CASSPPRENEQFF. Here the CDR3 DNA reads TGTGCCAGCAGCCCCCCCAGGGAAAATGAGCAGTTCTTC. The V and J genes are TRBV9 and TRBJ2-1, with D possibly matching TRBD1 (5 bases). CDR1 is SGDLS, CDR2 YYNGEE, per germline. V was pared by 4 bases and J by 7 bases, with 12 bases between. This CDR3 has 13 amino acids.

This chain connects TRBV19 to TRBJ2-7; 11 positions match TRBD2. The CDR3 covers 15 residues. Unmatched junction bases numbered 7, after V lost 5 bases and J lost 4 bases. Germline values: CDR1 LNHDA, CDR2 SQIVND (reference sequence). The CDR3: CASSLSTSGVYEQYF. CDR3 nucleotides: TGTGCCAGTAGTCTTTCGACTAGCGGGGTGTACGAGCAGTACTTC.

This clonotype has a handful of counts. The V and J genes are TRBV20-1 and TRBJ2-2; possibly TRBD1 or TRBD2 for D (6 bases each). Looked up from germline, CDR1 is DFQATT and CDR2 is SNEGSKA (reference sequence). The CDR3 has 17 residues. V was clipped by 4 bases and J by 0 bases, with 18 bases between them. CDR3 region: CSAKEPKGGTNTGELFF. CDR3 nucleotides: TGCAGTGCTAAGGAACCCAAGGGGGGTACGAACACCGGGGAGCTGTTTTTT.

This clonotype was counted at least ten times. The V call is TRBV3-1, the J call TRBJ2-3; D may be TRBD1 (6 bases). Germline CDR1 LGHDT, CDR2 YNNKEL (reference sequence). Trimming took off 4 bases at V and 1 base at J, with 12 bases between the two ends. The length of the CDR3 is 15 residues. The CDR3 nucleotides are TGTGCCAGCAGCCCGACGGGACACCGCACAGATACGCAGTATTTT. Translating it yields CASSPTGHRTDTQYF.

CDR3 nucleotide sequence: TGTGCCAGCAGTCCCGTGGGAGGGCAGACCCAGTACTTC. This codes for CASSPVGGQTQYF. This chain links TRBV6-1 with TRBJ2-5; TRBD2 aligns across 7 bases. The CDR3 contains 13 residues. The ends lost 5 bases at V and 6 bases at J; junction bases unmatched: 6. Looked up from germline, CDR1 is MNHNS and CDR2 is SASEGT.

This clonotype came up many times. The chain recombines TRBV12-3 or TRBV12-4 with TRBJ1-1; D is unclear. V was shortened by 6 bases and J by 6 bases, with 11 bases between the two germline ends. This CDR3 spans 12 amino acids. CDR3 nucleotide sequence: TGTGCCAGCAGGAACCACAAAGCTGAAGCTTTCTTT. It yields the protein CASRNHKAEAFF.

The table lists this clonotype with many counts. The chain combines TRBV2 with TRBJ2-1, with a tentative D call TRBD2 (6 bases). Germline V CDR1 and CDR2: SNHLY, FYNNEI. The V and J ends lost 5 bases and 5 bases respectively, with 10 bases between them. The CDR3 spans 13 residues. This CDR3 is CASSRDFNNEQFF. In DNA, the CDR3 is TGTGCCAGCAGTAGGGACTTTAACAATGAGCAGTTCTTC.

V gene TRBV27 combines with J gene TRBJ2-1; no firm D call. The CDR3 totals 16 residues. The V end lost 2 bases, the J end lost 1 base, and 12 bases lay between the germline ends. Germline V gene lookup returns CDR1 MNHEY and CDR2 SMNVEV (reference sequence). Here the CDR3 DNA reads TGTGCCAGCAGTTTAGCACCTCCCCCTTCCTACAATGAGCAGTTCTTC. Protein sequence: CASSLAPPPSYNEQFF.

This clonotype showed up just a few times. V and J are TRBV10-3 and TRBJ2-5, with 8 bases matching TRBD1. Germline V gives CDR1 ENHRY, CDR2 SYGVKD. J was trimmed by 5 bases and V by 9 bases; bases with no gene match: 8. The CDR3 is made up of 13 amino acids. Here the CDR3 DNA reads TGTGCCATTGGACAGGGTATCGAGGAGACCCAGTACTTC. Translating gives CAIGQGIEETQYF.

This clonotype appeared many times. The CDR3 reads CASSFGGLTDTQYF. CDR3 bases: TGTGCCAGCAGTTTCGGCGGGCTCACAGATACGCAGTATTTT. The J gene is TRBJ2-3, the V gene TRBV12-3 or TRBV12-4, with D perhaps matching TRBD2 (5 bases). CDR3 length: 14 residues. V was pared by 3 bases and J by 2 bases, with 9 bases between.

This clonotype was counted at least ten times. The V call is TRBV7-9, the J call TRBJ2-7, with D possibly matching TRBD1 (6 bases). This CDR3 contains 14 residues. Trimming left V 5 bases short and J 2 bases short, with 13 bases between. Germline V CDR1 and CDR2: SEHNR, FQNEAQ (reference sequence). For the CDR3, the DNA is TGTGCCAGCAGCCCCGGGACACCCGCCTACGAGCAGTACTTC. It yields the protein CASSPGTPAYEQYF.

For this clonotype: The junction shows a germline mismatch at one end, possibly a read error. The chain carries TRBV20-1 and TRBJ2-7; 10 nucleotides match TRBD2. The CDR3 is 12 residues long. Germline lookup yields CDR1 DFQATT and CDR2 SNEGSKA (reference sequence). As DNA, the CDR3 is TGCAGTGCTCCTAGCGGGGGCTACGAGCAGTGCTTC. Protein sequence: CSAPSGGYEQCF.

Notes on this clonotype: A junction boundary mismatches the germline segment, possibly from a read error. This rearrangement joins TRBV12-3 or TRBV12-4 to TRBJ1-4, with 8 nucleotides matching TRBD1. The CDR3 loop spans 13 amino acids. The CDR3: CASTGQGYEKLSF. CDR3 nucleotide sequence: TGTGCCAGCACCGGACAGGGTTATGAAAAACTGTCTTTT.

This clonotype was counted a few times. V and J are TRBV19 and TRBJ2-3; D perhaps matches TRBD1 (5 bases). V lost 4 bases to trimming and J lost 2 bases, with 7 bases between them. CDR1 and CDR2 from the germline V gene are LNHDA and SQIVND (reference sequence). This CDR3 comprises 13 residues. CDR3: CASSKGITDTQYF. The CDR3, as DNA: TGTGCCAGTAGTAAGGGGATCACAGATACGCAGTATTTT.

This clonotype was counted ten times or more. The chain recombines TRBV20-1 with TRBJ1-5; D not certain. Trimming left V 3 bases short and J 4 bases short, with 10 bases between. Germline V lookup: CDR1 DFQATT, CDR2 SNEGSKA (reference sequence). This CDR3 is 13 amino acids long. CDR3 in amino acids: CSARLGRNQPQHF. CDR3 DNA: TGCAGTGCTAGGTTGGGCCGTAATCAGCCCCAGCATTTT.

V and J are TRBV9 and TRBJ1-1, with D unclear. This CDR3 contains 15 residues. Germline V gives CDR1 SGDLS, CDR2 YYNGEE. V was shortened by 3 bases and J by 0 bases, with 12 bases between the two germline ends. The CDR3, as DNA: TGTGCCAGCAGCGAGCCCCGGGAGGTGAACACTGAAGCTTTCTTT. It translates to CASSEPREVNTEAFF.

This clonotype was recorded at least ten times. The V gene is TRBV30, the J gene TRBJ2-7, with D possibly TRBD1 on 6 matching bases. The CDR3 sequence is 13 residues long. The V and J ends lost 5 bases and 3 bases respectively, with 14 bases between them. Germline V CDR1 and CDR2: GTSNPN, SVGIG (reference sequence). CDR3 sequence reads: CAWGAGVLYEQYF. CDR3 bases: TGTGCCTGGGGGGCAGGGGTTCTCTACGAGCAGTACTTC.

V and J are TRBV12-3 or TRBV12-4 and TRBJ2-5; D is unclear. Trimming left V 3 bases short and J 1 base short, with 9 bases between. The CDR3 consists of 14 residues. CDR3 sequence (DNA): TGTGCCAGCAGTTTTGGCATAGGCCAAGAGACCCAGTACTTC. This codes for CASSFGIGQETQYF.

This clonotype occurred many times. The genes are TRBV20-1 and TRBJ2-3; D is possibly TRBD1 (6 bases). V was cut by 5 bases and J by 0 bases, with 12 bases left in between. The CDR3 sequence is 14 residues long. The V gene's germline CDR1 is DFQATT and CDR2 SNEGSKA (reference sequence). DNA of the CDR3: TGCAGTGCTTCCCCGGGACACAGCACAGATACGCAGTATTTT. Translated: CSASPGHSTDTQYF.

This clonotype was counted a few times. The chain couples TRBV20-1 to TRBJ1-1; D is ambiguous. This CDR3 has 13 residues. Germline V gene data show CDR1 as DFQATT and CDR2 as SNEGSKA (reference sequence). V shed 3 bases and J shed 2 bases, with 10 bases lying between them. The CDR3 region is CSASIEENTEAFF. The CDR3 nucleotides read TGCAGTGCTAGTATCGAGGAAAACACTGAAGCTTTCTTT.

This clonotype has ten or more counts. CDR3 nucleotide sequence: TGCAGCAGCGGACAGGGAAACACTGAAGCTTTCTTT. Protein: CSSGQGNTEAFF. The genes are TRBV20-1 and TRBJ1-1, with TRBD1 identical over 8 bases. This CDR3 has 12 residues. Germline V CDR1 and CDR2: DFQATT, SNEGSKA (reference sequence).

The chain recombines TRBV20-1 with TRBJ2-5; the D gene is possibly TRBD2 (6 bases). V shed 4 bases and J shed 2 bases, with 11 bases lying between them. CDR1 DFQATT and CDR2 SNEGSKA come from the germline V gene (reference sequence). The CDR3 is 13 amino acids. The CDR3 nucleotides read TGCAGTGCTACCACTAGCCCACAAGAGACCCAGTACTTC. The encoded protein is CSATTSPQETQYF.